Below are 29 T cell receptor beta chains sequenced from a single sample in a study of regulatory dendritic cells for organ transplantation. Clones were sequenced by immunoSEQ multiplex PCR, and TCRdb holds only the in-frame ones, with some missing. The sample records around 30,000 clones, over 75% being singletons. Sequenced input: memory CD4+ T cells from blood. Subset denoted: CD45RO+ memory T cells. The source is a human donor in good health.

The CDR3 loop reads CASSQDTDSRGGELFF. The CDR3, as DNA: TGCGCCAGCAGCCAAGATACGGACTCAAGAGGCGGGGAGCTGTTTTTT. The gene calls are TRBV4-1 and TRBJ2-2, with D possibly matching TRBD2 (5 bases). Germline V gene sequence: CDR1 MGHRA, CDR2 YSYEKL. V gave up 0 bases and J gave up 7 bases, with 15 bases separating them. The CDR3 length is 16 residues.

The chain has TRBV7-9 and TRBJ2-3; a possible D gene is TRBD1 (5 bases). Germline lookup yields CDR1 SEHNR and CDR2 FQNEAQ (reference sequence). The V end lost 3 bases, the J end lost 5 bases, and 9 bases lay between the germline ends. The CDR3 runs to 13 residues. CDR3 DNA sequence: TGTGCCAGCAGCTTCCGTACAGGAGATACGCAGTATTTT. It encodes CASSFRTGDTQYF.

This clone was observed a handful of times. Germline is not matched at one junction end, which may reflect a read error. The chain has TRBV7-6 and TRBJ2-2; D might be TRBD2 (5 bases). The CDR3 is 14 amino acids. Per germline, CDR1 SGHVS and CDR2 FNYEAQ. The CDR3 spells CASSKIANPGELFF. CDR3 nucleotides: TGTGCCAGCAGCAAAATAGCGAACCCCGGGGAGCTGTTTTTT.

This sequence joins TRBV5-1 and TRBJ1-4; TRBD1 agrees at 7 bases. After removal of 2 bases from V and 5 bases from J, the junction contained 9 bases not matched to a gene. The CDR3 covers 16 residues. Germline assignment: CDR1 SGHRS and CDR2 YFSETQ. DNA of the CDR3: TGCGCCAGCAGCTTCCAAGGGGGCTTGCGGAATGAAAAACTGTTTTTT. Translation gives CASSFQGGLRNEKLFF.

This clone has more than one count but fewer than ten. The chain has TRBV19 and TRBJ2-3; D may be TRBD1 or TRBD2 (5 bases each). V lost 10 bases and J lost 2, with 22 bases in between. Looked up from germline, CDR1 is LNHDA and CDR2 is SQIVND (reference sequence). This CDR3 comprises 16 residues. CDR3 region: CATKDRVGALTDTQYF. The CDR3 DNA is TGTGCCACCAAAGATCGCGTCGGGGCTCTCACAGATACGCAGTATTTT.

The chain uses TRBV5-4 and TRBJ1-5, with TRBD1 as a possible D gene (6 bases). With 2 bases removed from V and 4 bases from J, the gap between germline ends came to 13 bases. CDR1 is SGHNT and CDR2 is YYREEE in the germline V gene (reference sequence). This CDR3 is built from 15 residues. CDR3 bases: TGTGCCAGCAGCTTAGGGGGTGGTAAGAATCAGCCCCAGCATTTT. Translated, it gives CASSLGGGKNQPQHF.

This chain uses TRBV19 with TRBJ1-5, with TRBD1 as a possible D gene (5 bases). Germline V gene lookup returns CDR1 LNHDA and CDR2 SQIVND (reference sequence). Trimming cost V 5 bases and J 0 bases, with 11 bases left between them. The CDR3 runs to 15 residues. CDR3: CASSETAYSNQPQHF. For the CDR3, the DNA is TGTGCCAGTAGTGAGACAGCTTATAGCAATCAGCCCCAGCATTTT.

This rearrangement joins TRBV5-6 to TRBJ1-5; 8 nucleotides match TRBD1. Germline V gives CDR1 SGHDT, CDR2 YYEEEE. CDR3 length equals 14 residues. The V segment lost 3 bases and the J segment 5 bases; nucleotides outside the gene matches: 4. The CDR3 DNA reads TGTGCCAGCAGCTCCTGGACAGGGCATCAGCCCCAGCATTTT. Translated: CASSSWTGHQPQHF.

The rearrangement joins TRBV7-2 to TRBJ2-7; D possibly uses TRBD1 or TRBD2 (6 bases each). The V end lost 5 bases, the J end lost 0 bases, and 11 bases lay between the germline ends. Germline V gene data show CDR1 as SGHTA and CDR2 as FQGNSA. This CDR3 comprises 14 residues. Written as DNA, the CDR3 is TGTGCCAGCAGCGCGGGACACTCCTCCTACGAGCAGTACTTC. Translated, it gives CASSAGHSSYEQYF.

Here the CDR3 DNA reads TGTGCCTCAGGGGCAGCGGGACAGCCCCAAGAGACCCAGTACTTC. It translates to CASGAAGQPQETQYF. The chain combines TRBV25-1 with TRBJ2-5; D may be TRBD1 or TRBD2 (7 bases each). From germline, CDR1 is MGHDK and CDR2 SYGVNS. The CDR3 spans 15 residues. Trimming cost V 11 bases and J 1 base, with 20 bases left between them.

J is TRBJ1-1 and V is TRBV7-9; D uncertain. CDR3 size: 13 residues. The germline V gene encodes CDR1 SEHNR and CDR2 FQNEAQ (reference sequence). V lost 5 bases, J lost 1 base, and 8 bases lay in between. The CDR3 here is CASSPTPNTEAFF. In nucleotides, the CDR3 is TGTGCCAGCAGCCCTACACCGAACACTGAAGCTTTCTTT. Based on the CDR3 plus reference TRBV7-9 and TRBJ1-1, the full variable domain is DTGVSQNPRHKITKRGQNVTFRCDPISEHNRLYWYRQTLGQGPEFLTYFQNEAQLEKSRLLSDRFSAERPKGSFSTLEIQRTEQGDSAMYLCASSPTPNTEAFFGQGTRLTVV.

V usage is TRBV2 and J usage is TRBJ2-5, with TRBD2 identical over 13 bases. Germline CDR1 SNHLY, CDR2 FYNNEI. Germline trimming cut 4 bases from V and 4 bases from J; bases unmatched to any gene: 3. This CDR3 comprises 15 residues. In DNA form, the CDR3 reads TGTGCCAGCAGTGTCGGGACTAGCGGGATAGAGACCCAGTACTTC. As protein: CASSVGTSGIETQYF.

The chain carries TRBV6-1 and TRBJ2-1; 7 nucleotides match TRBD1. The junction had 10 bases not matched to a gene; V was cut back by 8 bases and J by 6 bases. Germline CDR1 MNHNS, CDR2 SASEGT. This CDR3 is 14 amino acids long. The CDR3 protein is CASYGTAYFNEQFF. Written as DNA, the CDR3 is TGTGCCAGCTACGGGACAGCGTATTTCAATGAGCAGTTCTTC.

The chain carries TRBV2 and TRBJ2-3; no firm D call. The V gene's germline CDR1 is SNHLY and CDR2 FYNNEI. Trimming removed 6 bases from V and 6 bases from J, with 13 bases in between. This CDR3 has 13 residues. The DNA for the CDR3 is TGTGCCAGCAGGCCCAGCGTTGGGGATACGCAGTATTTT. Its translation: CASRPSVGDTQYF.

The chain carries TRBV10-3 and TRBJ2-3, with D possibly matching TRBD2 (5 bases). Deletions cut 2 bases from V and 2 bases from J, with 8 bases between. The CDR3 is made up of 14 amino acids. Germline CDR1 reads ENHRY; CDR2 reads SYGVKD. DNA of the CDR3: TGTGCCATCAGTGAGAGAGCGGACACAGATACGCAGTATTTT. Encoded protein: CAISERADTDTQYF.

The CDR3 is CASSYKGRGNEQYF. CDR3 coding DNA: TGTGCCAGCAGTTACAAAGGACGAGGCAACGAGCAGTACTTC. This chain connects TRBV6-5 to TRBJ2-7; the D is unclear. This CDR3 comprises 14 residues. Trimming took off 2 bases at V and 5 bases at J, with 13 bases between the two ends. Per the germline V gene, CDR1 is MNHEY and CDR2 is SVGAGI.

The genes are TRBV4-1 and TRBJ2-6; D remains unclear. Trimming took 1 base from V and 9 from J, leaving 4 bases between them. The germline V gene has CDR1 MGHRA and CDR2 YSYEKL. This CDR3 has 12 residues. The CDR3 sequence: CASSQGGNVLTF. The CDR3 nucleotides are TGCGCCAGCAGCCAAGGTGGCAACGTCCTGACTTTC.

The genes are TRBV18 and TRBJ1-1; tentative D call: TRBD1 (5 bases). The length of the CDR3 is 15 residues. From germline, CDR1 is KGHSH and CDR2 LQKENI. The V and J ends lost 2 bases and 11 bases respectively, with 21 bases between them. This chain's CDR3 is CASSPGGDPAYYAFF. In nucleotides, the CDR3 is TGTGCCAGCTCACCAGGAGGGGACCCTGCCTATTATGCTTTCTTT.

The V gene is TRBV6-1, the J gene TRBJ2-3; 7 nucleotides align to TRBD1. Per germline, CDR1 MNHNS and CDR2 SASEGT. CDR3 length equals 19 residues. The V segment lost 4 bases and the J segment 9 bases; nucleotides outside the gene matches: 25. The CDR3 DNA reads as TGTGCCAGCAGTGCTAGACAGGGTCCCACGGTCGGGCCCCAAGGCACGCAGTATTTT. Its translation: CASSARQGPTVGPQGTQYF.

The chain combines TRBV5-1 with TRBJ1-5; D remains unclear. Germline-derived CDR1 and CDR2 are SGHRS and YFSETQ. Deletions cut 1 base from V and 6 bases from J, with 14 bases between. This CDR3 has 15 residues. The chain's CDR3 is CASSLSAGGTQPQHF. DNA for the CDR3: TGCGCCAGCAGCTTGTCGGCAGGAGGAACTCAGCCCCAGCATTTT.

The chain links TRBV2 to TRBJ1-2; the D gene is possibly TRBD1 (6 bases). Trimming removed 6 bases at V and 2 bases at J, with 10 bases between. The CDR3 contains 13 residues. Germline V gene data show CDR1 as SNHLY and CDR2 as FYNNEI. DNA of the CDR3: TGTGCCAGCAGACCTGGACAGAACTATGGCTACACCTTC. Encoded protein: CASRPGQNYGYTF.

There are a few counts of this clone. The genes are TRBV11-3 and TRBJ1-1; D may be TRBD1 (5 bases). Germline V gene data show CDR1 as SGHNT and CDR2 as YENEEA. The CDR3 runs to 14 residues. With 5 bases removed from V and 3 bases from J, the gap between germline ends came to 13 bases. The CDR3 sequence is CASSQQGYDTEAFF. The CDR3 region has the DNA TGTGCCAGCAGCCAGCAGGGTTACGACACTGAAGCTTTCTTT.

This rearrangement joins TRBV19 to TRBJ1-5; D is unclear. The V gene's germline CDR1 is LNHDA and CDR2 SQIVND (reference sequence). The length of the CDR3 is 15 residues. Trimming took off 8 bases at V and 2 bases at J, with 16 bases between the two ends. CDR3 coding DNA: TGTGCCAGTGGCTACGAACCTCGGCGCAATCAGCCCCAGCATTTT. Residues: CASGYEPRRNQPQHF.

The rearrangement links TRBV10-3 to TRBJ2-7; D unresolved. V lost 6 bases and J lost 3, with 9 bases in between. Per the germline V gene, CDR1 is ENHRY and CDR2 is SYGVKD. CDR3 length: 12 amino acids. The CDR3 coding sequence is TGTGCCATCAGCTATGAAGGCTACGAGCAGTACTTC. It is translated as CAISYEGYEQYF.

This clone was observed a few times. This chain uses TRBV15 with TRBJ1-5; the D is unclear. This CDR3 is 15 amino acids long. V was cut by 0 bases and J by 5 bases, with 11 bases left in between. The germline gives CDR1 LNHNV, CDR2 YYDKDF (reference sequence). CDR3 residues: CATSREGRLDQPQHF. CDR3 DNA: TGTGCCACCAGCAGAGAAGGTCGGCTAGATCAGCCCCAGCATTTT.

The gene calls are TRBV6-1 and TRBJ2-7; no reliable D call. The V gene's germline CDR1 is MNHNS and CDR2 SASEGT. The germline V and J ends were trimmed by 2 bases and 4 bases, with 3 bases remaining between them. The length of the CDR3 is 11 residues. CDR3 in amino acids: CASSEYYEQYF. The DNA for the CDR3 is TGTGCCAGCAGTGAATATTACGAGCAGTACTTC.

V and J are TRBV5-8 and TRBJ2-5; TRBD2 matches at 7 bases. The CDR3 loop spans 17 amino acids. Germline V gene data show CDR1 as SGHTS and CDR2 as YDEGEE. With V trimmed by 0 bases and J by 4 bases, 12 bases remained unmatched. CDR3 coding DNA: TGTGCCAGCAGCTTGGGCGATGGCGGGAGATTCCGAGAGACCCAGTACTTC. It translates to CASSLGDGGRFRETQYF.

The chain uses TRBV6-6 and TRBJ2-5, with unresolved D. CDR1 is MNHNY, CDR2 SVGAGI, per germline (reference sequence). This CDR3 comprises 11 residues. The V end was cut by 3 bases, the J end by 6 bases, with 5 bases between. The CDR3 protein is CASSYGQTQYF. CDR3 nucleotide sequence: TGTGCCAGCAGTTATGGACAGACCCAGTACTTC.

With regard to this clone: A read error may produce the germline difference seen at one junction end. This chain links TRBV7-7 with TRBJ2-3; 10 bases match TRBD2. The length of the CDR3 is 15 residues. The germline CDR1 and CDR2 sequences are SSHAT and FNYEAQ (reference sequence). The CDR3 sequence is CASSPLAGATDTQYF. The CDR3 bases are TGTGCTAGCAGTCCGCTAGCGGGAGCGACAGATACGCAGTATTTT. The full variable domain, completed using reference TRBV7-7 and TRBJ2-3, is GAGVSQSPRYKVTKRGQDVTLRCDPISSHATLYWYQQALGQGPEFLTYFNYEAQPDKSGLPSDRFSAERPEGSISTLTIQRTEQRDSAMYRCASSPLAGATDTQYFGPGTRLTVL.